The 9 T cell receptor beta chains below come from one sample, sequenced in a study of T cell responses to AZD1222 COVID-19 vaccine. Data came from immunoSEQ multiplex PCR; TCRdb stores just in-frame clones and leaves some out. The sample consists of about 150,000 clones, 90% of them appearing once. The source material was peripheral blood, sampled 28 days after the second AZD1222 dose. The source of these receptors is an adult who received the AZD1222 COVID-19 vaccine.

This chain connects TRBV2 to TRBJ1-5; D is perhaps TRBD1 (6 bases). This CDR3 is built from 13 residues. Trimming took 9 bases from V and 0 from J, leaving 9 bases between them. CDR1 SNHLY and CDR2 FYNNEI come from the germline V gene. CDR3 sequence: CASGQLSNQPQHF. CDR3 DNA sequence: TGTGCCAGTGGACAGCTTAGCAATCAGCCCCAGCATTTT.

The CDR3 bases are TGTGCCAGCAGACCACAGGGAGGGCATGAAAAACTGTTTTTT. Its protein is CASRPQGGHEKLFF. The chain is built from TRBV3-1 (or the pseudogene TRBV3-2) and TRBJ1-4; D is possibly TRBD1 (6 bases). The V end was cut by 6 bases, the J end by 6 bases, with 14 bases between. The CDR3 is 14 amino acids. Germline V gene sequence: CDR1 LGHDT, CDR2 YNNKEL (reference sequence).

The V gene is TRBV24-1, the J gene TRBJ1-4; 9 bases line up with TRBD1. The V and J ends lost 5 bases and 2 bases, in that order; junction bases with no gene match: 17. CDR3 size: 20 residues. The germline V gene encodes CDR1 KGHDR and CDR2 SFDVKD. CDR3 in amino acids: CATSGLVPGTGSTTNEKLFF. In DNA, the CDR3 is TGTGCCACCAGTGGTCTAGTCCCCGGGACAGGGTCTACGACTAATGAAAAACTGTTTTTT.

This chain connects TRBV18 to TRBJ2-3; 7 bases are shared with TRBD1. This CDR3 has 15 amino acids. CDR1 is KGHSH and CDR2 is LQKENI in the germline V gene. V shed 5 bases and J 5 bases; nucleotides not matched to a gene: 10. The CDR3 loop is CASSTFRGKLDTQYF. The CDR3, as DNA: TGTGCCAGCTCAACCTTCAGGGGGAAACTAGATACGCAGTATTTT.

V usage is TRBV7-9 and J usage is TRBJ1-6; D remains unclear. V was clipped by 5 bases and J by 11 bases, with 13 bases between them. Germline V gene sequence: CDR1 SEHNR, CDR2 FQNEAQ (reference sequence). The CDR3 totals 13 residues. Written as DNA, the CDR3 is TGTGCCAGCAGCCGCATGTCAGATCCACCCCTCCACTTT. Translation gives CASSRMSDPPLHF.

The rearrangement uses TRBV27 and TRBJ1-6; D remains ambiguous. Germline V gene data show CDR1 as MNHEY and CDR2 as SMNVEV (reference sequence). The CDR3 sequence is 15 residues long. The V end lost 5 bases, the J end lost 0 bases, and 8 bases lay between the germline ends. This CDR3 reads CASSPSSSYNSPLHF. The CDR3 DNA reads as TGTGCCAGCAGTCCCTCGAGCTCCTATAATTCACCCCTCCACTTT.

The CDR3 nucleotides are TGTGCCAGCAGTGAAGGGTTTGGCGGGGAGCTGTTTTTT. Protein sequence: CASSEGFGGELFF. The V call is TRBV6-1, the J call TRBJ2-2; D not certain. V dropped 1 base and J dropped 7 bases, with 7 bases sitting between them. CDR1 is MNHNS, CDR2 SASEGT, per germline. The CDR3 sequence is 13 residues long.

The V gene is TRBV7-2, the J gene TRBJ2-7; TRBD2 aligns across 10 bases. This CDR3 contains 20 residues. J gave up 3 bases and V 0 bases, and 17 bases lay outside the gene matches. Germline V gene lookup returns CDR1 SGHTA and CDR2 FQGNSA. The CDR3, as DNA: TGTGCCAGCAGCTTAGCAGGTTGGGCTAGCGGGGGTTCCGACCGCTACGAGCAGTACTTC. Protein: CASSLAGWASGGSDRYEQYF.

The chain employs TRBV6-6 and TRBJ2-1; 11 nucleotides match TRBD2. Trimming at V came to 5 bases and at J to 4 bases, leaving 10 bases not matched to a gene. Germline V gene lookup returns CDR1 MNHNY and CDR2 SVGAGI (reference sequence). This CDR3 comprises 17 residues. The CDR3 nucleotides are TGTGCCAGCAGTCCCTCCGGGACTAGCGGCCCGTACAATGAGCAGTTCTTC. Amino acids: CASSPSGTSGPYNEQFF.